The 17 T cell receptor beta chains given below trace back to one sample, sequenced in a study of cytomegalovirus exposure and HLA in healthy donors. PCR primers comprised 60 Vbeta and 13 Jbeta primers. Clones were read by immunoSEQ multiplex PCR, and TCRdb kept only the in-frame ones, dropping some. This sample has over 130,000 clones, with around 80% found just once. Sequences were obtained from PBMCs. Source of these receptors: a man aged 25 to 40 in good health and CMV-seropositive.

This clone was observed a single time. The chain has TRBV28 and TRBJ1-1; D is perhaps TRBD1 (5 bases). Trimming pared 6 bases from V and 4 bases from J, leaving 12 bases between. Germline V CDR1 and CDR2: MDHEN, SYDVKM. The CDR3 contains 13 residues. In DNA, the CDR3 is TGTGCCAGCAGCATTCCCCAGGGCACTGAAGCTTTCTTT. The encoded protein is CASSIPQGTEAFF.

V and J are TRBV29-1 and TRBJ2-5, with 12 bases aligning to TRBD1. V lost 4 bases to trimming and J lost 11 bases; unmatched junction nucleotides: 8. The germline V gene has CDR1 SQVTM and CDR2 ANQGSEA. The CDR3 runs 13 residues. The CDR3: CSVGGTGGREQYF. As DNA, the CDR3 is TGCAGCGTTGGGGGGACAGGGGGCCGGGAGCAGTACTTC.

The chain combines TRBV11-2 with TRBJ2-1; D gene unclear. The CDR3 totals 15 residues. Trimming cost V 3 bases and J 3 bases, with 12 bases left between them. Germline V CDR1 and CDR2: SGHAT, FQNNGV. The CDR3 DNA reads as TGTGCCAGCAGCTTGCTTCCGGTCCTCTACAATGAGCAGTTCTTC. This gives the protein CASSLLPVLYNEQFF.

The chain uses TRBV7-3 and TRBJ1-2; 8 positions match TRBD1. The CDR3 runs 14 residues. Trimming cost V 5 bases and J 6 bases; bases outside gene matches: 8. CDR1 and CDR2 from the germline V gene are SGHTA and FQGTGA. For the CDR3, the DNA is TGTGCCAGCAGCCCCACTGACAGGGGCGATGGCTACACCTTC. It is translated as CASSPTDRGDGYTF. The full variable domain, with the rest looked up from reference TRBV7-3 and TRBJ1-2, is GAGVSQTPSNKVTEKGKYVELRCDPISGHTALYWYRQSLGQGPEFLIYFQGTGAADDSGLPNDRFFAVRPEGSVSTLKIQRTERGDSAVYLCASSPTDRGDGYTFGSGTRLTVV.

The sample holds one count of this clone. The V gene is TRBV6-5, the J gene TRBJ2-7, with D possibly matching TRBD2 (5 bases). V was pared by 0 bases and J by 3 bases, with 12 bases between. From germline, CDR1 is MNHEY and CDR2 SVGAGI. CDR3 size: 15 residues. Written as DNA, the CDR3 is TGTGCCAGCAGTTACTCGGAGCGGCAGAGCTACGAGCAGTACTTC. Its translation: CASSYSERQSYEQYF.

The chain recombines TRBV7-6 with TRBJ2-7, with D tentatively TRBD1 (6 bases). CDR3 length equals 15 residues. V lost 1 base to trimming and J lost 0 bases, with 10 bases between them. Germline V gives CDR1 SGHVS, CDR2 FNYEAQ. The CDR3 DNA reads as TGTGCCAGCAGCTTAGAGGGGGTGGGCTCCTACGAGCAGTACTTC. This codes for CASSLEGVGSYEQYF.

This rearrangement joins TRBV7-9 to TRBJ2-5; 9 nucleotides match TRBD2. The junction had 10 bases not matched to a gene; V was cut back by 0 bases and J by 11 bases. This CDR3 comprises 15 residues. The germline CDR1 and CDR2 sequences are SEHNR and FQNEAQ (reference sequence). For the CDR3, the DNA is TGTGCCAGCAGCTTAGCCCCTAGCGGGATGGGGGAGCAGTACTTC. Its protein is CASSLAPSGMGEQYF.

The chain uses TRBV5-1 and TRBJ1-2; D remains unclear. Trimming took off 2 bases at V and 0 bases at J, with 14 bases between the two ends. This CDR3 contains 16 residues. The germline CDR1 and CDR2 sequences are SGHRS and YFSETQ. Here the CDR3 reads CASSFLGATPNYGYTF. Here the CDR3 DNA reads TGCGCCAGCAGCTTCTTGGGCGCTACTCCTAACTATGGCTACACCTTC.

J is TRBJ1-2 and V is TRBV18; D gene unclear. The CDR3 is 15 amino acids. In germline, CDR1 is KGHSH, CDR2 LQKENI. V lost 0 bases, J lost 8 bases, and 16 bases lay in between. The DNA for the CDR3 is TGTGCCAGCTCACCACCGATCGTACAGACGTGGGGCTACACCTTC. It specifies CASSPPIVQTWGYTF.

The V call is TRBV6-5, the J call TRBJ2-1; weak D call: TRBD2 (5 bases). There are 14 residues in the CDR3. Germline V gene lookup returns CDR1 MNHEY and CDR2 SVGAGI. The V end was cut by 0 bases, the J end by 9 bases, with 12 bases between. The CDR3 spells CASSYSAAVGEQFF. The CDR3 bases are TGTGCCAGCAGTTACTCGGCAGCGGTAGGTGAGCAGTTCTTC.

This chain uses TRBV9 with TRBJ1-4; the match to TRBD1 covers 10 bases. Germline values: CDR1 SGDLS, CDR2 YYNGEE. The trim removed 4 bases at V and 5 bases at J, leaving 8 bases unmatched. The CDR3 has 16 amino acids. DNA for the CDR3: TGTGCCAGCAGCTACAGGGACAGGGGACTAAATGAAAAACTGTTTTTT. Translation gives CASSYRDRGLNEKLFF.

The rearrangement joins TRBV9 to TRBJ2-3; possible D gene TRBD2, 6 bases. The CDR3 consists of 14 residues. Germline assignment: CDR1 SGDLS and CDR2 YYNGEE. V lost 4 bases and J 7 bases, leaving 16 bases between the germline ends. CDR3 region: CASSSGPEGNTQYF. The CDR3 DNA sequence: TGTGCCAGCAGCTCCGGACCGGAGGGAAATACGCAGTATTTT.

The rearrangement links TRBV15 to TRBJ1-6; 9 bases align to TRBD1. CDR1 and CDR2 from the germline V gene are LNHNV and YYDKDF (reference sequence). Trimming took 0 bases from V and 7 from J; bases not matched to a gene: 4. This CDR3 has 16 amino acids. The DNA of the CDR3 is TGTGCCACCAGCAGAGATCCACAGGGGGCGAATTCACCCCTCCACTTT. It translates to CATSRDPQGANSPLHF.

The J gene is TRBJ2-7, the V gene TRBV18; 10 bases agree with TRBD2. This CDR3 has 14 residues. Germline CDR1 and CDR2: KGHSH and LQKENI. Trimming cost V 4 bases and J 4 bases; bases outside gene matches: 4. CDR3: CASSREREGYEQYF. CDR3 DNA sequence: TGTGCCAGCTCACGGGAGCGGGAGGGGTACGAGCAGTACTTC.

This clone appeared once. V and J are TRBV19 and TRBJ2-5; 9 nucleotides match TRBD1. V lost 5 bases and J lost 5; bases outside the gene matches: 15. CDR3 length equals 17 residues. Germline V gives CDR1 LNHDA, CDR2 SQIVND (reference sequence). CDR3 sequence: CASSFDSGTGRIETQYF. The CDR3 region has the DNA TGTGCCAGTAGTTTCGACTCCGGGACAGGGAGAATTGAGACCCAGTACTTC.

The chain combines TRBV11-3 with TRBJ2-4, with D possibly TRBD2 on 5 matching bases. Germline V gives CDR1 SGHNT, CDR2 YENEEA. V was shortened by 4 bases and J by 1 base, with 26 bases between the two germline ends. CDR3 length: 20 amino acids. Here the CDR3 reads CASSSPNGGLEDGAKNIQYF. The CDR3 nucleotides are TGTGCCAGCAGCTCCCCCAATGGCGGCCTGGAGGATGGTGCCAAAAACATTCAGTACTTC.

CDR3 residues: CASREAGGNYGYTF. The CDR3 nucleotides read TGTGCCAGCAGGGAAGCAGGGGGTAACTATGGCTACACCTTC. The chain is built from TRBV27 and TRBJ1-2, with 7 nucleotides matching TRBD1. Germline values: CDR1 MNHEY, CDR2 SMNVEV (reference sequence). The CDR3 contains 14 residues. Unmatched junction bases numbered 5, after V lost 6 bases and J lost 1 base.